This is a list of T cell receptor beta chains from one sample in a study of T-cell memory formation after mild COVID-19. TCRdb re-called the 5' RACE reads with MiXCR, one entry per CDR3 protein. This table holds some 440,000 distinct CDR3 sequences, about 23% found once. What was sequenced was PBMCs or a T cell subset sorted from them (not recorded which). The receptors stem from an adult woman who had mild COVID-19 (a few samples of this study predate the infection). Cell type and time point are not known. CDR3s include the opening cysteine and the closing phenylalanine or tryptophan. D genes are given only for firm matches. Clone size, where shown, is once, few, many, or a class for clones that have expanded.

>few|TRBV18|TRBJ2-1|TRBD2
TGTGCCAGCTCACCCGGACTAGCGTCTTCCAATGAGCAGTTCTTC
CASSPGLASSNEQFF
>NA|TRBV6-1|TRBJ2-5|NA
TGTGCCAGCACCGCACGAGGGACCCAGTACTTC
CASTARGTQYF
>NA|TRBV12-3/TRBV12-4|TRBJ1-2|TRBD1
TGTGCCAGCAGTCGGACAGGGGGGACTAACTATGGCTACACCTTC
CASSRTGGTNYGYTF
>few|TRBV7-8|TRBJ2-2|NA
TGTGCCAGCAGCGCCCTGGGGAGCGCCGGGGAGCTGTTTTTT
CASSALGSAGELFF
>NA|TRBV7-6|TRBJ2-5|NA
TGTGCCAGCAGCTTAGTTAAGGAGACCCAGTACTTC
CASSLVKETQYF
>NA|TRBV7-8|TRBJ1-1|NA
TGTGCCAGCAGCCCTACACCGACATGGAGAAACACTGAAGCTTTCTTT
CASSPTPTWRNTEAFF
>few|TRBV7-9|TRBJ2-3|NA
TGTGCCAGCAGCTCCTCCGGCCTAGCTCGCACAGATACGCAGTATTTT
CASSSSGLARTDTQYF
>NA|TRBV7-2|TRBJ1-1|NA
TGTGCCAGCAGCTTAGACATGCGGGAAGCTTTCTTT
CASSLDMREAFF
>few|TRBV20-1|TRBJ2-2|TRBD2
TGCAGTGCTAGAGTTAGCGGGGGAACCGGGGAGCTGTTTTTT
CSARVSGGTGELFF
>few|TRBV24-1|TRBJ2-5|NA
TGTGCCACCAGTGACCCGACTCAGCAGACCCAGTACTTC
CATSDPTQQTQYF
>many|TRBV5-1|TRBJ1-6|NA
TGCGCCAGCAGCCTACAGGGTCTGGATAATTCACCCCTCCACTTT
CASSLQGLDNSPLHF
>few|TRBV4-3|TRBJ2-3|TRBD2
TGCGCCAGCAGCCCCCGGGAGGGGCTAGATACGCAGTATTTT
CASSPREGLDTQYF
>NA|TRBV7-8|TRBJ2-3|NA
TGTGCCAGCAGCTCTACTCGCGTCATTGACGCAGATACGCAGTATTTT
CASSSTRVIDADTQYF
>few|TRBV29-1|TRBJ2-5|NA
TGCAGCGTTGACTCCGGGGGGCGGGAGACCCAGTACTTC
CSVDSGGRETQYF
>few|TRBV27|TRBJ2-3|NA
TGTGCCAGCAGTTTATTCGCGGCTGCTTTCACAGATACGCAGTATTTT
CASSLFAAAFTDTQYF
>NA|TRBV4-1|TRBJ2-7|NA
TGCGCCAGCAGCGAGGGGGAGCGGGCCTACGAGCAGTACTTC
CASSEGERAYEQYF
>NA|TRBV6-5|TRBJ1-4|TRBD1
TGTGCCAGCAGTTCCGGGACAGGGGTAGAAAAACTGTTTTTT
CASSSGTGVEKLFF
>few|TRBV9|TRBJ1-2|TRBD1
TGTGCCAGCAGCGGACAGGGATCCTATGGCTACACCTTC
CASSGQGSYGYTF
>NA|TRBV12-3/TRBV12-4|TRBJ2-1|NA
TGTGCCAGCTATAAGGACACCAGATCCTACAATGAGCAGTTCTTC
CASYKDTRSYNEQFF
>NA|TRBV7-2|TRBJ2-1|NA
TGTGCCAGCAGCTTAGGGGGGGTAGTTACGGTCTATGAGCAGTTCTTC
CASSLGGVVTVYEQFF
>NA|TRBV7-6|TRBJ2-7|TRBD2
TGTGCCAGCAGCTTAGGGACTAGCGAAAGTTCCTACGAGCAGTACTTC
CASSLGTSESSYEQYF
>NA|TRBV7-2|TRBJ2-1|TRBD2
TGTGCCAGCAGCTTAGGTCGGGGACTAGTGTCCGTACGCACCTACAATGAGCAGTTCTTC
CASSLGRGLVSVRTYNEQFF
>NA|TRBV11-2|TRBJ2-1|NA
TGTGCCAGCAGCTTGGGTCTCAAGCAGTTCTTC
CASSLGLKQFF
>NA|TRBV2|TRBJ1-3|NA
TGTGCCAGCAGTCACGGAACAGGGTTTGGAAACACCATATATTTT
CASSHGTGFGNTIYF
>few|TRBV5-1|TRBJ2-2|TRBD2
TGCGCCAGCAGCCAGCGGGACTATAGCACCGGGGAGCTGTTTTTT
CASSQRDYSTGELFF
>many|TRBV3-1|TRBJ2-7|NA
TGTGCCAGCAGCCAAGTCCACGAGCAGTACTTC
CASSQVHEQYF
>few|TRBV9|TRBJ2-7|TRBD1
TGTGCCAGCAGCGTAGCCGGCGGGACAGGGGATGACGAGCAGTACTTC
CASSVAGGTGDDEQYF
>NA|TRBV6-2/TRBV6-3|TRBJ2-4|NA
TGTGCCAGCAGTTACTCCCCGAATCAGGGAGCCAAAAACATTCAGTACTTC
CASSYSPNQGAKNIQYF
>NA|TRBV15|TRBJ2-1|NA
TGTGCCACCAGCCCACTAGAGAGCTGGGGCTCTTACAATGAGCAGTTCTTC
CATSPLESWGSYNEQFF
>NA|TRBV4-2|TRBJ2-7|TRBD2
TGTGCCAGCAGCCTGTTAGCGGGAGGAGGCTACGAGCAGTACTTC
CASSLLAGGGYEQYF
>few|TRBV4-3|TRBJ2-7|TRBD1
TGCGCCAGCAGCCATTCGGGACAGGGGATTGGCGAGCAGTACTTC
CASSHSGQGIGEQYF
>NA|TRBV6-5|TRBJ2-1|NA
TGTGCCAGCAGTTACTCCATGCAGGGAAACCCAATCAGCTCCTACAATGAGCAGTTCTTC
CASSYSMQGNPISSYNEQFF
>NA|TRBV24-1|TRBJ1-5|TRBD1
TGTGCCACCAGTGATACGGGGACAGGGGGAAATCAGCCCCAGCATTTT
CATSDTGTGGNQPQHF
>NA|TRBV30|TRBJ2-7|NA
TGTGCCTGGAGCCACAGGGCGATCGGTACCTACGAGCAGTACTTC
CAWSHRAIGTYEQYF